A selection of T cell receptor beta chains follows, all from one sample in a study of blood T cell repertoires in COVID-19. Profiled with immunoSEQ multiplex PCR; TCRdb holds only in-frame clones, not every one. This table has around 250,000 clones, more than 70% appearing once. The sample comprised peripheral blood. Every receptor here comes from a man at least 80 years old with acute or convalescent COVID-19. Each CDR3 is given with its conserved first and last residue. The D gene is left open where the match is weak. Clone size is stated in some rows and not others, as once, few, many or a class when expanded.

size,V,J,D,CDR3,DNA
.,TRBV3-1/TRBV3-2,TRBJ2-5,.,CASSQGSLEGETQYF,TGTGCCAGCAGCCAAGGCAGCCTAGAAGGAGAGACCCAGTACTTC
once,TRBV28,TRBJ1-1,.,CASRDRRSGPAVEAFF,TGTGCCAGCAGGGACAGACGAAGCGGACCAGCGGTTGAAGCTTTCTTT
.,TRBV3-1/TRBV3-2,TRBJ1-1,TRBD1,CASSPQGAVNTEAFF,TGTGCCAGCAGCCCCCAGGGGGCCGTGAACACTGAAGCTTTCTTT
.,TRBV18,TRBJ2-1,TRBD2,CASSPKTSSEQFF,TGTGCCAGCTCACCTAAGACTAGCAGTGAGCAGTTCTTC
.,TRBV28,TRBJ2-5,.,CASSTSGGTQETQYF,TGTGCCAGCAGTACCTCAGGAGGAACCCAAGAGACCCAGTACTTC
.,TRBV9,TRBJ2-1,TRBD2,CASSGTSGANEQFF,TGTGCCAGCAGCGGGACTAGCGGAGCCAATGAGCAGTTCTTC
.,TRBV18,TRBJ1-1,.,CASSPGSLNTEAFF,TGTGCCAGCTCACCGGGCAGCTTGAACACTGAAGCTTTCTTT
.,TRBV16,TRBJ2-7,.,CASSRNSYEQYF,TGTGCCAGCAGCCGCAATAGCTACGAGCAGTACTTC
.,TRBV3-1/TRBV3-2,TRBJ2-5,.,CASNHPRGGSGETQYF,TGTGCCAGCAACCACCCTAGGGGAGGCTCGGGTGAGACCCAGTACTTC
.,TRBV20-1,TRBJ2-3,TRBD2,CSASPGWLAGSDTQYF,TGCAGTGCTAGTCCAGGGTGGCTAGCGGGATCAGATACGCAGTATTTT
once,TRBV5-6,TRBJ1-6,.,CASSRYDGGGLGSPLHF,TGTGCCAGCAGCCGTTACGACGGTGGAGGTCTGGGATCACCCCTCCACTTT
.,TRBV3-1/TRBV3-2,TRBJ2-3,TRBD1,CASSPLTRDREADTQYF,TGTGCCAGCAGCCCCTTGACCCGGGACAGGGAGGCAGATACGCAGTATTTT
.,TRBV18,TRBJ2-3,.,CASSPKLRDMGTDTQYF,TGTGCCAGCTCACCGAAATTACGGGACATGGGCACAGATACGCAGTATTTT
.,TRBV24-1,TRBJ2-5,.,CATSDPGGETQYF,TGTGCCACCAGTGATCCCGGAGGAGAGACCCAGTACTTC
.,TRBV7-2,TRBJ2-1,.,CASSLGLVNEQFF,TGTGCCAGCAGCTTAGGGCTAGTCAATGAGCAGTTCTTC
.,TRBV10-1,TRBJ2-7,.,CASSPRGQNYEQYF,TGCGCCAGCAGCCCTCGCGGTCAGAATTACGAGCAGTACTTC
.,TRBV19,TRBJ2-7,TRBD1,CASSSGQGSSEQYF,TGTGCCAGTAGTAGTGGACAGGGTTCCTCCGAGCAGTACTTC
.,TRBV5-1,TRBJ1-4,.,CASSSGGVGEKLFF,TGCGCCAGCAGCTCTGGGGGCGTTGGGGAAAAACTGTTTTTT
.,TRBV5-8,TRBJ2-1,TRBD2,CASRGRLAGGPGVVF,TGTGCCAGCAGGGGGCGACTAGCGGGAGGGCCAGGCGTAGTCTTC
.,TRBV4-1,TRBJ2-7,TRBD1,CASSPTTSGTGGNEQYF,TGCGCCAGCAGCCCGACAACCTCCGGGACAGGGGGGAACGAGCAGTACTTC
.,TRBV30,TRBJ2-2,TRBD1,CAWSRQGTGELFF,TGTGCCTGGAGTAGACAGGGGACCGGGGAGCTGTTTTTT
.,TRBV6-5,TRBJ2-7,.,CASSRPGLSYEQYF,TGTGCCAGCAGTCGACCGGGACTCTCCTACGAGCAGTACTTC
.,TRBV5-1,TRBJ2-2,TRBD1,CASSGQGARGTGELFF,TGCGCCAGCAGCGGCCAGGGGGCGCGGGGCACCGGGGAGCTGTTTTTT
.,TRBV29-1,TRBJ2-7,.,CSVEGQYYEQYF,TGCAGCGTTGAAGGGCAGTACTACGAGCAGTACTTC
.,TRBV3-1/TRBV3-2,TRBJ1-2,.,CASTGEGEGYTF,TGTGCCAGCACTGGGGAAGGGGAAGGCTACACCTTC
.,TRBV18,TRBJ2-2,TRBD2,CASSPGLAAGELFF,TGTGCCAGCTCACCCGGACTAGCGGCCGGGGAGCTGTTTTTT
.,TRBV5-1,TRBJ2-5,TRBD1,CASSPGTGKEETQYF,TGCGCCAGCAGCCCGGGGACAGGCAAAGAAGAGACCCAGTACTTC
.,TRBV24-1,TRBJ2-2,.,CATSDRRGRNTGELFF,TGTGCCACCAGTGATAGGAGAGGCCGGAACACCGGGGAGCTGTTTTTT
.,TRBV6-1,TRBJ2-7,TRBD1,CASSDQSGTGNYEQYF,TGTGCCAGCAGTGATCAGAGTGGGACAGGGAACTACGAGCAGTACTTC
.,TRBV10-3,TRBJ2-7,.,CAISAGPRTGEQYF,TGTGCCATCAGCGCGGGACCCCGCACGGGGGAGCAGTACTTC
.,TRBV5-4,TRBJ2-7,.,CASSLDRTIYEQYF,TGTGCCAGCAGCTTGGACAGGACGATATACGAGCAGTACTTC
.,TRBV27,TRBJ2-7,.,CASSSRAYEQYF,TGTGCCAGCAGTTCCCGGGCCTACGAGCAGTACTTC
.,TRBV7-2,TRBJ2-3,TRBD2,CASTYSGRALDTQYF,TGTGCCAGCACCTATAGCGGGAGGGCCCTCGATACGCAGTATTTT
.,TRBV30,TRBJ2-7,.,CAWNPQGGASYEQYF,TGTGCCTGGAATCCCCAGGGCGGGGCCTCCTACGAGCAGTACTTC
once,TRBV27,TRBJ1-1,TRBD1,CASSPGQGMNTEAFF,TGTGCCAGCAGTCCTGGACAGGGGATGAACACTGAAGCTTTCTTT
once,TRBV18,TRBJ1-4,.,CASSPLGALRDGEKLFF,TGTGCCAGCTCACCATTGGGGGCACTAAGGGATGGAGAAAAACTGTTTTTT
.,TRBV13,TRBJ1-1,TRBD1,CASSRYPLTGTANTEAFF,TGTGCCAGCAGTCGATATCCATTGACCGGGACAGCCAACACTGAAGCTTTCTTT
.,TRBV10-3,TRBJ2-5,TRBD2,CAIAGGISETQYF,TGTGCCATCGCGGGGGGGATCTCGGAGACCCAGTACTTC
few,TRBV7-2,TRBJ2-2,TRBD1,CASSLTTGVTGELFF,TGTGCCAGCAGCTTAACGACAGGGGTAACCGGGGAGCTGTTTTTT
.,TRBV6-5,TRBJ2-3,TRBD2,CASQRGATDTQYF,TGTGCCAGTCAGCGGGGGGCCACAGATACGCAGTATTTT
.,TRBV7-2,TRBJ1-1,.,CASSRQQRNTEAFF,TGTGCCAGCAGCCGCCAACAGAGGAACACTGAAGCTTTCTTT
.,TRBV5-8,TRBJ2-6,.,CASTQLGANVLTF,TGTGCCAGCACCCAACTTGGGGCCAACGTCCTGACTTTC
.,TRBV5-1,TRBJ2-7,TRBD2,CASSLAQAGVGEQYF,TGCGCCAGCAGCTTGGCCCAAGCGGGAGTAGGTGAGCAGTACTTC
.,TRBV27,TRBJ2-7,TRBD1,CASSSPTGSEQYF,TGTGCCAGCAGTTCACCGACAGGGTCCGAGCAGTACTTC
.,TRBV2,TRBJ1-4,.,CASSEQTVLNEKLFF,TGTGCCAGCAGTGAACAGACAGTTCTTAATGAAAAACTGTTTTTT
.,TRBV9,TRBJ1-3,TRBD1,CASSTSATGGRFGNTIYF,TGTGCCAGCAGCACTTCAGCGACAGGGGGCCGTTTTGGAAACACCATATATTTT